This TCR beta chain was sequenced in a study of cytotoxic CD8 clonotypes in ibrutinib-treated CLL. Data came from immunoSEQ multiplex PCR; TCRdb stores just in-frame clones and leaves some out. This sample has more than 110,000 clones, with more than 70% found just once. J was trimmed by 6 bases and V by 4 bases; bases with no gene match: 10. CDR1 is PRHDT and CDR2 is FYEKMQ in the germline V gene (reference sequence). The CDR3 runs to 17 residues. This clonotype originated in a human donor with chronic lymphocytic leukemia. Sequencing was performed on PBMCs, taken after 36 months of ibrutinib treatment. The V and J genes are TRBV13 and TRBJ2-7; TRBD2 agrees at 15 bases. The DNA of the CDR3 is TGTGCCAGCAGCTCGAATGGGGGACTAGCGGGAGGCTCCGAGCAGTACTTC. It translates to CASSSNGGLAGGSEQYF.